This T cell receptor beta chain was sequenced for a study of cytomegalovirus exposure and HLA in healthy donors. On the study more broadly: The roughly 130 validation repertoires were reported in a later analysis to have been generated on the same platform as the roughly 720 first-cohort repertoires.

Concerning this clone itself: Its antigen is not identified.

Measured with immunoSEQ multiplex PCR; TCRdb has only the in-frame clones, and not every one. The data contain about 110,000 clones, 89% of them seen just once; the ten biggest clones take up 1.9%. Study-wide results and limits: Among TCR beta chains, those listed as cytomegalovirus-associated numbered around 160. A few of the chains that were CMV-associated were confirmed in vitro to be specific for CMV antigens. Cytomegalovirus status was reportedly diagnosed by the classifier with high specificity and sensitivity.

The specimen was PBMCs. This TCR derives from a woman aged 18-29 years in good health and CMV-seronegative.

CDR3 in DNA: TGTGCCAGCAGCTTACAGGGACATTCTCAAAATGAAAAACTGTTTTTT. This encodes CASSLQGHSQNEKLFF. This chain uses TRBV7-9 with TRBJ1-4; D possibly corresponds to TRBD1 (6 bases). The germline V and J ends were trimmed by 2 bases and 5 bases, with 15 bases remaining between them. In germline, CDR1 is SEHNR, CDR2 FQNEAQ (reference sequence). The CDR3 has 16 residues.